This passage covers 30 T cell receptor beta chains from one sample sequenced in a study of blood T cell repertoires in COVID-19. The repertoire was sequenced with immunoSEQ multiplex PCR; TCRdb's copy has only in-frame clones and lacks some. The data show roughly 150,000 clones, with more than 80% seen just once and roughly 15% held by the top ten. The sequenced sample consisted of peripheral blood. The receptors here all came from a woman aged 40 to 50 with acute or convalescent COVID-19.

The chain joins TRBV4-1 to TRBJ1-6; 7 bases align to TRBD1. J was trimmed by 10 bases and V by 1 base; bases with no gene match: 7. CDR1 and CDR2 (germline): MGHRA, YSYEKL. The CDR3 is 15 residues long. CDR3 region: CASSQAKQGLSPLHF. The CDR3 DNA is TGCGCCAGCAGCCAAGCAAAACAGGGGTTATCACCCCTCCACTTT.

This chain uses TRBV13 with TRBJ2-7; D is undetermined. Germline V gene lookup returns CDR1 PRHDT and CDR2 FYEKMQ (reference sequence). The CDR3 is 12 residues long. V was cut by 2 bases and J by 6 bases, with 8 bases left in between. CDR3 region: CASSLQFSEQYF. The CDR3 nucleotides are TGTGCCAGCAGCTTACAGTTCAGCGAGCAGTACTTC. Drawing the rest from reference TRBV13 and TRBJ2-7, the complete variable domain is AAGVIQSPRHLIKEKRETATLKCYPIPRHDTVYWYQQGPGQDPQFLISFYEKMQSDKGSIPDRFSAQQFSDYHSELNMSSLELGDSALYFCASSLQFSEQYFGPGTRLTVT.

V gene TRBV6-4 combines with J gene TRBJ1-1; D unresolved. V lost 3 bases and J lost 4, with 12 bases in between. The CDR3 spans 14 residues. Germline lookup yields CDR1 MRHNA and CDR2 SNTAGT. CDR3 coding DNA: TGTGCCAGCAGTGAAAGCGGGGAGGGCACTGAAGCTTTCTTT. It yields the protein CASSESGEGTEAFF.

The gene calls are TRBV6-5 and TRBJ2-3; D is unresolved. Germline lookup yields CDR1 MNHEY and CDR2 SVGAGI. This CDR3 spans 14 amino acids. Trimming took 7 bases from V and 2 from J, leaving 13 bases between them. CDR3 sequence: CASTSSQNTDTQYF. As DNA, the CDR3 is TGTGCCAGCACCTCGTCGCAGAACACAGATACGCAGTATTTT.

The V and J genes are TRBV2 and TRBJ2-7; 10 positions agree with TRBD1. The length of the CDR3 is 19 residues. Per germline, CDR1 SNHLY and CDR2 FYNNEI. Losses at the gene ends were 8 bases for V and 2 bases for J; bases not matched to a gene: 21. DNA of the CDR3: TGTGCCAGCCAGCGGGGAGTCCGGGACAGGGGACTTCCACCCTACGAGCAGTACTTC. Its translation is CASQRGVRDRGLPPYEQYF.

This clone was seen a single time. The rearrangement uses TRBV5-1 and TRBJ2-1; D might be TRBD2 (5 bases). The germline V and J ends were trimmed by 4 bases and 5 bases, with 13 bases remaining between them. This CDR3 has 14 amino acids. Germline assignment: CDR1 SGHRS and CDR2 YFSETQ. The chain's CDR3 is CASSSGPPNNEQFF. CDR3 DNA: TGCGCCAGCAGCAGCGGACCACCCAACAATGAGCAGTTCTTC.

This chain links TRBV27 with TRBJ1-5; perhaps TRBD1 as D (6 bases). The CDR3 runs 19 residues. With 1 base removed from V and 1 base from J, the gap between germline ends came to 20 bases. The germline V gene encodes CDR1 MNHEY and CDR2 SMNVEV (reference sequence). The CDR3 region has the DNA TGTGCCAGCAGTTTATTTGGGCCCCGGGACAAGATAAGCAATCAGCCCCAGCATTTT. It yields the protein CASSLFGPRDKISNQPQHF.

V gene TRBV5-4 combines with J gene TRBJ2-1, with D maybe TRBD2 (6 bases). V was clipped by 4 bases and J by 5 bases, with 16 bases between them. The CDR3 totals 15 residues. The germline V gene encodes CDR1 SGHNT and CDR2 YYREEE (reference sequence). CDR3 amino acids: CASSPGGTTHNEQFF. In DNA, the CDR3 is TGTGCCAGCAGCCCCGGGGGAACAACCCACAATGAGCAGTTCTTC.

The rearrangement joins TRBV5-1 to TRBJ2-3; 8 bases match TRBD2. The ends lost 7 bases at V and 6 bases at J; junction bases unmatched: 7. The CDR3 sequence is 13 residues long. Germline-derived CDR1 and CDR2 are SGHRS and YFSETQ. As DNA, the CDR3 is TGCGCCAGCTGCTCAGCGGGAGAGGATACGCAGTATTTT. Translated, it gives CASCSAGEDTQYF.

The J gene is TRBJ2-7, the V gene TRBV25-1; possible D gene TRBD1, 5 bases. V gave up 3 bases and J gave up 2 bases, with 8 bases separating them. Germline V gene sequence: CDR1 MGHDK, CDR2 SYGVNS. The CDR3 has 13 amino acids. CDR3 in amino acids: CASSDRATYEQYF. For the CDR3, the DNA is TGTGCCAGCAGTGACAGGGCGACCTACGAGCAGTACTTC.

The chain is built from TRBV7-2 and TRBJ1-4, with 9 bases that match TRBD1. CDR1 is SGHTA, CDR2 FQGNSA, per germline. This CDR3 region has 16 residues. With 4 bases clipped from V and 8 bases from J, the junction kept 11 bases outside the gene matches. CDR3 in amino acids: CASSSLTGGVREKLFF. DNA of the CDR3: TGTGCCAGCAGCTCACTTACAGGGGGCGTGAGGGAAAAACTGTTTTTT.

The rearrangement links TRBV2 to TRBJ2-7; the D gene is possibly TRBD2 (6 bases). There are 16 residues in the CDR3. The V gene lost 6 bases and the J gene lost 0 bases, with 18 bases spanning the gap. CDR1 is SNHLY and CDR2 is FYNNEI in the germline V gene. In nucleotides, the CDR3 is TGTGCCAGCAGCACCTTGCGGGACTCAAGCTCCTACGAGCAGTACTTC. Its protein product is CASSTLRDSSSYEQYF. Drawing the rest from reference TRBV2 and TRBJ2-7, the complete variable domain is EPEVTQTPSHQVTQMGQEVILRCVPISNHLYFYWYRQILGQKVEFLVSFYNNEISEKSEIFDDQFSVERPDGSNFTLKIRSTKLEDSAMYFCASSTLRDSSSYEQYFGPGTRLTVT.

V usage is TRBV19 and J usage is TRBJ1-5; maybe TRBD1 (5 bases). CDR1 is LNHDA and CDR2 is SQIVND in the germline V gene (reference sequence). V dropped 0 bases and J dropped 4 bases, with 7 bases sitting between them. The CDR3 totals 14 residues. CDR3 coding DNA: TGTGCCAGTAGTATAGAGACAGCTAATCAGCCCCAGCATTTT. It specifies CASSIETANQPQHF.

The chain combines TRBV5-1 with TRBJ2-7; 8 bases agree with TRBD1. V shed 6 bases and J 6 bases; nucleotides not matched to a gene: 11. The V gene's germline CDR1 is SGHRS and CDR2 YFSETQ. The CDR3 length is 14 residues. CDR3 bases: TGCGCCAGCACGGCCAGGACAGGGTCTGGCGAGCAGTACTTC. Amino acid sequence: CASTARTGSGEQYF.

V gene TRBV19 combines with J gene TRBJ1-1; TRBD1 agrees at 8 bases. V lost 3 bases and J lost 1; bases outside the gene matches: 4. The CDR3 totals 15 residues. CDR1 is LNHDA and CDR2 is SQIVND in the germline V gene (reference sequence). The CDR3: CASSILTGGNTEAFF. CDR3 DNA sequence: TGTGCCAGTAGTATTCTTACAGGGGGGAACACTGAAGCTTTCTTT.

This clone was counted a single time. The CDR3 spells CATSDHNQPQHF. Here the CDR3 DNA reads TGTGCCACCAGTGATCACAATCAGCCCCAGCATTTT. This chain joins TRBV24-1 and TRBJ1-5; D is ambiguous. The V and J ends lost 3 bases and 3 bases respectively, with 2 bases between them. Germline-derived CDR1 and CDR2 are KGHDR and SFDVKD. The CDR3 is 12 amino acids.

This chain uses TRBV6-5 with TRBJ1-5; 7 nucleotides line up with TRBD1. This CDR3 has 13 residues. V shed 7 bases, J shed 4 bases, and the junction held 4 bases outside the gene matches. From germline, CDR1 is MNHEY and CDR2 SVGAGI. The CDR3 reads CASNDRVNQPQHF. The CDR3 DNA follows: TGTGCCAGCAACGACAGGGTTAATCAGCCCCAGCATTTT.

The count of this clone is one. The chain couples TRBV7-3 to TRBJ2-1; TRBD2 is a possible D gene (6 bases). Deletions cut 3 bases from V and 0 bases from J, with 9 bases between. CDR3 size: 15 residues. Germline V gene sequence: CDR1 SGHTA, CDR2 FQGTGA. CDR3 in DNA: TGTGCCAGCAGCTTCGCGGGGAGCTCCTACAATGAGCAGTTCTTC. This encodes CASSFAGSSYNEQFF.

V usage is TRBV9 and J usage is TRBJ2-2, with 8 bases fitting TRBD1. With 3 bases clipped from V and 4 bases from J, the junction kept 5 bases outside the gene matches. From germline, CDR1 is SGDLS and CDR2 YYNGEE. There are 15 residues in the CDR3. CDR3 loop: CASSATGGGTGELFF. The CDR3 DNA reads as TGTGCCAGCAGCGCTACAGGGGGTGGCACCGGGGAGCTGTTTTTT.

The chain employs TRBV30 and TRBJ2-5; TRBD2 agrees at 7 bases. From germline, CDR1 is GTSNPN and CDR2 SVGIG (reference sequence). J lost 5 bases, V lost 3 bases, and 6 bases had no gene match. The length of the CDR3 is 13 residues. CDR3 sequence reads: CAWRLKGGETQYF. The CDR3 bases are TGTGCCTGGAGGCTAAAGGGAGGGGAGACCCAGTACTTC.

The chain combines TRBV5-1 with TRBJ2-1; 10 nucleotides agree with TRBD2. This CDR3 contains 16 residues. Looked up from germline, CDR1 is SGHRS and CDR2 is YFSETQ. J gave up 3 bases and V 0 bases, and 3 bases lay outside the gene matches. CDR3 in amino acids: CASSLDRLAGYNEQFF. CDR3 sequence (DNA): TGCGCCAGCAGCTTGGATCGACTAGCGGGCTACAATGAGCAGTTCTTC.

Only a few counts were recorded for this clone. The rearrangement links TRBV24-1 to TRBJ1-3; a possible D gene is TRBD1 (5 bases). CDR3 length: 15 amino acids. Germline CDR1 is KGHDR and CDR2 is SFDVKD. Deletions cut 4 bases from V and 0 bases from J, with 9 bases between. Here the CDR3 reads CATSDSGNSGNTIYF. As DNA, the CDR3 is TGTGCCACCAGTGACTCAGGGAACTCTGGAAACACCATATATTTT.

The chain employs TRBV2 and TRBJ1-5; no clear D gene. V was pared by 4 bases and J by 7 bases, with 20 bases between. From germline, CDR1 is SNHLY and CDR2 FYNNEI. The CDR3 is made up of 16 amino acids. CDR3 sequence reads: CASSGVRGYSPQPQHF. CDR3 nucleotides: TGTGCCAGCAGTGGGGTACGAGGTTATTCCCCCCAGCCCCAGCATTTT. The full variable domain, its missing parts supplied by reference TRBV2 and TRBJ1-5, is EPEVTQTPSHQVTQMGQEVILRCVPISNHLYFYWYRQILGQKVEFLVSFYNNEISEKSEIFDDQFSVERPDGSNFTLKIRSTKLEDSAMYFCASSGVRGYSPQPQHFGDGTRLSIL.

The chain is built from TRBV3-1 (or the pseudogene TRBV3-2) and TRBJ2-3, with 9 positions matching TRBD2. This CDR3 has 15 amino acids. Germline lookup yields CDR1 LGHDT and CDR2 YNNKEL (reference sequence). The V and J ends lost 5 bases and 1 base, in that order; junction bases with no gene match: 4. The CDR3 DNA reads as TGTGCCAGCAGCTATCAGCGGGGGGGCACAGATACGCAGTATTTT. Translation gives CASSYQRGGTDTQYF.

The chain is built from TRBV3-1 (or the pseudogene TRBV3-2) and TRBJ2-7; 12 nucleotides agree with TRBD1. The V and J ends lost 4 bases and 5 bases, in that order; junction bases with no gene match: 3. The CDR3 length is 14 residues. CDR1 is LGHDT and CDR2 is YNNKEL in the germline V gene (reference sequence). Written as DNA, the CDR3 is TGTGCCAGCAGCCGGGGGACAGGGGGCAACGAGCAGTACTTC. It encodes CASSRGTGGNEQYF.

The chain carries TRBV6-2 or TRBV6-3 and TRBJ2-2; 7 nucleotides align to TRBD1. The germline gives CDR1 MNHEY, CDR2 SVGEGT. V lost 2 bases and J lost 6; bases outside the gene matches: 12. The CDR3 has 17 amino acids. The CDR3: CASSYPQGITEPGELFF. CDR3 nucleotides: TGTGCCAGCAGTTACCCACAGGGGATCACTGAACCCGGGGAGCTGTTTTTT.

This sequence joins TRBV29-1 and TRBJ1-1; TRBD1 agrees at 12 bases. V dropped 6 bases and J dropped 1; count of bases not matched to a gene: 6. The CDR3 has 15 residues. CDR1 is SQVTM, CDR2 ANQGSEA, per germline. CDR3 protein: CSVGDRGQENTEAFF. CDR3 coding DNA: TGCAGCGTGGGGGACAGGGGGCAGGAGAACACTGAAGCTTTCTTT.

The genes are TRBV28 and TRBJ1-5; D is possibly TRBD1 (5 bases). This CDR3 comprises 18 residues. From germline, CDR1 is MDHEN and CDR2 SYDVKM. Trimming stripped 5 bases from V and 5 bases from J, with 25 bases between. CDR3 residues: CASSSPRMYGGVDQPQHF. The CDR3 nucleotides read TGTGCCAGCAGTAGCCCCCGGATGTATGGAGGGGTGGATCAGCCCCAGCATTTT.

The genes are TRBV9 and TRBJ2-1; D might be TRBD2 (6 bases). From germline, CDR1 is SGDLS and CDR2 YYNGEE. The CDR3 extends over 15 amino acids. Between the trimmed V and J ends, which lost 6 bases and 1 base, there was a span of 14 bases. CDR3 nucleotides: TGTGCCAGCACTCCCGGGGGTAGGTCCTACAATGAGCAGTTCTTC. Protein product: CASTPGGRSYNEQFF.

The chain carries TRBV9 and TRBJ2-1; 8 bases agree with TRBD2. Trimming at V came to 2 bases and at J to 6 bases, leaving 7 bases not matched to a gene. This CDR3 region has 15 residues. Germline V lookup: CDR1 SGDLS, CDR2 YYNGEE. In DNA, the CDR3 is TGTGCCAGCAGCGTCGACGGGAGGGCCCTCAATGAGCAGTTCTTC. Its translation: CASSVDGRALNEQFF.